The 27 T cell receptor beta chains presented below share a single source sample, sequenced in a study of response to subunit inactivated influenza vaccine. TCRdb independently ran MiXCR on the RT-PCR reads; one entry per CDR3 protein. The table has approximately 500,000 distinct CDR3 sequences, over 10% seen once. Sequencing used PBMCs from blood, obtained 40 to 50 days after vaccination. These TCRs come from a man aged 45-60 years who received an inactivated influenza vaccine.

Only a few counts were recorded for this clonotype. The chain recombines TRBV12-3 or TRBV12-4 with TRBJ1-2, with 8 bases lining up with TRBD1. V dropped 6 bases and J dropped 4; count of bases not matched to a gene: 10. CDR3 size: 15 residues. CDR3 sequence reads: CASSLRTGSGYGYTF. The CDR3 DNA reads as TGTGCCAGCAGCCTCCGGACAGGGTCTGGCTATGGCTACACCTTC.

This clonotype has just a few counts. The CDR3 DNA follows: TGTGCCAGCAGCCCACGACAGGGCTACCAAGAGACCCAGTACTTC. Translated, it gives CASSPRQGYQETQYF. V usage is TRBV5-6 and J usage is TRBJ2-5; TRBD1 matches 7 bases. V lost 4 bases and J lost 0; bases outside the gene matches: 6. This CDR3 region has 15 residues. The V gene's germline CDR1 is SGHDT and CDR2 YYEEEE.

The rearrangement joins TRBV5-1 to TRBJ2-6; D is unresolved. The germline V gene encodes CDR1 SGHRS and CDR2 YFSETQ. The CDR3 length is 16 residues. The V gene lost 4 bases and the J gene lost 0 bases, with 11 bases spanning the gap. CDR3 protein: CASSLAVNSGANVLTF. The DNA for the CDR3 is TGCGCCAGCAGCCTGGCGGTTAACTCTGGGGCCAACGTCCTGACTTTC.

V gene TRBV4-3 combines with J gene TRBJ1-6, with 7 nucleotides matching TRBD1. Germline V gives CDR1 LGHNA, CDR2 YSLEER. The ends lost 2 bases at V and 8 bases at J; junction bases unmatched: 6. The CDR3 consists of 15 residues. This chain's CDR3 is CASSQTGQADSPLHF. Written as DNA, the CDR3 is TGCGCCAGCAGCCAAACTGGACAGGCAGATTCACCCCTCCACTTT.

This clonotype was found a few times. The chain is built from TRBV4-3 and TRBJ1-1; a possible D gene is TRBD1 (5 bases). The V end lost 1 base, the J end lost 5 bases, and 11 bases lay between the germline ends. The CDR3 has 14 residues. Germline CDR1 reads LGHNA; CDR2 reads YSLEER. This CDR3 is CASSQGRAYTEAFF. CDR3 DNA sequence: TGCGCCAGCAGCCAAGGCAGGGCATATACTGAAGCTTTCTTT.

The V gene is TRBV7-9, the J gene TRBJ1-6; D not certain. V was trimmed by 3 bases and J by 10 bases, leaving 4 bases between them. CDR1 and CDR2 from the germline V gene are SEHNR and FQNEAQ (reference sequence). The CDR3 contains 11 residues. CDR3 sequence: CASSFPSPLHF. DNA of the CDR3: TGTGCCAGCAGCTTTCCGTCACCCCTCCACTTT.

This clonotype was counted ten times or more. The V gene is TRBV12-3 or TRBV12-4, the J gene TRBJ2-7; D perhaps matches TRBD2 (6 bases). Trimming shortened V by 4 bases and J by 6 bases, and 13 bases separated the two germline ends. CDR3 length: 13 amino acids. As DNA, the CDR3 is TGTGCCAGCAGTTCGCTCGGGGGATCCGAGCAGTACTTC. This gives the protein CASSSLGGSEQYF.

The chain has TRBV7-9 and TRBJ2-1; D not resolved. CDR3 length: 14 amino acids. Per germline, CDR1 SEHNR and CDR2 FQNEAQ (reference sequence). V lost 5 bases, J lost 12 bases, and 20 bases lay in between. The CDR3 DNA reads as TGTGCCAGCAGCATCATGGGGTCCGTCACCGGGCAGTTCTTC. The encoded protein is CASSIMGSVTGQFF.

This clonotype was recorded many times. This chain joins TRBV7-9 and TRBJ2-7; TRBD1 aligns across 9 bases. This CDR3 is built from 14 residues. Germline loops: CDR1 SEHNR, CDR2 FQNEAQ (reference sequence). V lost 4 bases, J lost 3 bases, and 4 bases stayed unmatched. For the CDR3, the DNA is TGTGCCAGCAGCTGGGGGACAGGGAACTACGAGCAGTACTTC. Its translation is CASSWGTGNYEQYF.

This clonotype was detected only a few times. The J gene is TRBJ1-2, the V gene TRBV10-3; D call uncertain. V dropped 9 bases and J dropped 4 bases, with 12 bases sitting between them. CDR1 is ENHRY, CDR2 SYGVKD, per germline. The CDR3 has 12 amino acids. DNA of the CDR3: TGTGCCATTGGATACAGCTCCTATGGCTACACCTTC. Protein sequence: CAIGYSSYGYTF.

This clonotype has more than one count but fewer than ten. The V and J genes are TRBV7-9 and TRBJ2-2; D uncertain. Trimming took off 2 bases at V and 1 base at J, with 11 bases between the two ends. The germline gives CDR1 SEHNR, CDR2 FQNEAQ (reference sequence). The CDR3 is 16 residues long. DNA for the CDR3: TGTGCCAGCAGCTTACTGGGCTTTGGGAACACCGGGGAGCTGTTTTTT. Translated: CASSLLGFGNTGELFF.

This clonotype was counted many times. The J gene is TRBJ1-6, the V gene TRBV20-1; D might be TRBD1 (5 bases). The CDR3 spans 15 residues. The V gene lost 0 bases and the J gene lost 8 bases, with 14 bases spanning the gap. Germline V gene sequence: CDR1 DFQATT, CDR2 SNEGSKA (reference sequence). CDR3 DNA: TGCAGTGCTAGAGATTGGGGGAAAGGGGATTCACCCCTCCACTTT. Its protein is CSARDWGKGDSPLHF.

This clonotype has a handful of counts. The gene calls are TRBV3-1 and TRBJ2-5; D perhaps matches TRBD1 (6 bases). The V end lost 2 bases, the J end lost 6 bases, and 19 bases lay between the germline ends. The CDR3 length is 16 residues. Germline-derived CDR1 and CDR2 are LGHDT and YNNKEL (reference sequence). CDR3 residues: CASSQLAQGSGKTQYF. The CDR3, as DNA: TGTGCCAGCAGCCAACTGGCCCAGGGGAGTGGTAAGACCCAGTACTTC.

This clonotype was seen only a few times. The V gene is TRBV20-1, the J gene TRBJ1-1, with D possibly being TRBD1 (5 bases). The CDR3 spans 16 residues. The V end was cut by 0 bases, the J end by 1 base, with 15 bases between. Germline V CDR1 and CDR2: DFQATT, SNEGSKA (reference sequence). CDR3 sequence: CSARDLGGAENTEAFF. The CDR3 coding sequence is TGCAGTGCTAGAGATCTGGGGGGAGCAGAGAACACTGAAGCTTTCTTT.

The V gene is TRBV4-1, the J gene TRBJ1-1, with 11 bases fitting TRBD1. In germline, CDR1 is MGHRA, CDR2 YSYEKL. The ends lost 3 bases at V and 4 bases at J; junction bases unmatched: 16. The CDR3 runs to 19 residues. Here the CDR3 DNA reads TGCGCCAGCAGCCACCCGATAGGGGGACAGGGGGTTGGTGGCACTGAAGCTTTCTTT. Translating it yields CASSHPIGGQGVGGTEAFF.

This clonotype was picked up a small number of times. The rearrangement links TRBV20-1 to TRBJ2-1; 16 bases agree with TRBD2. CDR3 size: 14 residues. Per germline, CDR1 DFQATT and CDR2 SNEGSKA (reference sequence). The ends lost 6 bases at V and 7 bases at J; junction bases unmatched: 3. The CDR3 loop reads CSASGLAGGNEQFF. As DNA, the CDR3 is TGCAGTGCGTCGGGACTAGCGGGAGGGAATGAGCAGTTCTTC.

V is TRBV7-2 and J is TRBJ1-5, with D possibly matching TRBD1 (5 bases). Germline lookup yields CDR1 SGHTA and CDR2 FQGNSA. Between the trimmed V and J ends, which lost 3 bases and 7 bases, there was a span of 16 bases. This CDR3 is built from 15 residues. In DNA form, the CDR3 reads TGTGCCAGCAGCTTTCAGCAAAACAGGAACCAGCCCCAGCATTTT. Translating gives CASSFQQNRNQPQHF.

This rearrangement joins TRBV5-1 to TRBJ2-7, with 9 positions matching TRBD1. This CDR3 spans 15 amino acids. V shed 4 bases and J 1 base; nucleotides not matched to a gene: 6. CDR1 is SGHRS and CDR2 is YFSETQ in the germline V gene. The DNA for the CDR3 is TGCGCCAGCAGCCCGGGACAGGGTTGGTCCTACGAGCAGTACTTC. It codes for CASSPGQGWSYEQYF.

The V gene is TRBV20-1, the J gene TRBJ1-3; 8 nucleotides agree with TRBD1. The CDR3 covers 16 residues. The germline gives CDR1 DFQATT, CDR2 SNEGSKA (reference sequence). V shed 3 bases, J shed 0 bases, and the junction held 7 bases outside the gene matches. CDR3 sequence (DNA): TGCAGTGCTAGCGGTCCGGGGACAGGCTCTGGAAACACCATATATTTT. Its protein product is CSASGPGTGSGNTIYF.

This clonotype was observed many times. The chain employs TRBV12-3 or TRBV12-4 and TRBJ1-4; D possibly corresponds to TRBD1 (5 bases). Trimming stripped 3 bases from V and 2 bases from J, with 13 bases between. CDR3 size: 16 residues. CDR3 coding DNA: TGTGCCAGCAGTTTTCGGGGTGGGGCGACTAATGAAAAACTGTTTTTT. Encoded protein: CASSFRGGATNEKLFF.

This clonotype was found many times. The chain couples TRBV29-1 to TRBJ2-7; D gene ambiguous. V was clipped by 1 base and J by 4 bases, with 8 bases between them. Germline V gene data show CDR1 as SQVTM and CDR2 as ANQGSEA. The CDR3 length is 12 residues. CDR3 in amino acids: CSVEGSPYEQYF. CDR3 nucleotide sequence: TGCAGCGTTGAAGGGAGTCCTTACGAGCAGTACTTC.

This clonotype was detected once. V gene TRBV7-2 combines with J gene TRBJ2-4, with 8 bases fitting TRBD2. J was trimmed by 6 bases and V by 9 bases; bases with no gene match: 10. The CDR3 totals 14 residues. Looked up from germline, CDR1 is SGHTA and CDR2 is FQGNSA. CDR3 DNA sequence: TGTGCCAGAAGCCGGACTAGCTCCCTAAACATTCAGTACTTC. This sequence encodes CARSRTSSLNIQYF.

V usage is TRBV12-3 or TRBV12-4 and J usage is TRBJ1-6; tentative D call: TRBD1 (6 bases). The CDR3 totals 15 residues. V was clipped by 7 bases and J by 4 bases, with 14 bases between them. The CDR3: CASKGGGLYNSPLHF. CDR3 nucleotide sequence: TGTGCCAGCAAGGGGGGCGGCCTTTATAATTCACCCCTCCACTTT.

In its sample, this clonotype was seen a few times. V gene TRBV3-1 combines with J gene TRBJ1-6; a possible D gene is TRBD1 (5 bases). The CDR3 is 14 residues long. The V gene's germline CDR1 is LGHDT and CDR2 YNNKEL (reference sequence). Trimming removed 3 bases from V and 6 bases from J, with 9 bases in between. CDR3 coding DNA: TGTGCCAGCAGCCAGCTCGACAGTAATTCACCCCTCCACTTT. Translating gives CASSQLDSNSPLHF.

This clonotype was recorded many times. The V gene is TRBV27, the J gene TRBJ2-1, with 9 bases identical to TRBD1. Germline-derived CDR1 and CDR2 are MNHEY and SMNVEV (reference sequence). Trimming at V came to 4 bases and at J to 2 bases, leaving 3 bases not matched to a gene. The CDR3 length is 15 residues. This CDR3 reads CASSSGQGTYNEQFF. CDR3 DNA: TGTGCCAGCAGTTCCGGACAGGGGACCTACAATGAGCAGTTCTTC.

The chain uses TRBV7-2 and TRBJ2-3; D is unclear. The ends were cut back, 1 base at V and 2 bases at J, with 7 bases in the middle. Germline CDR1 reads SGHTA; CDR2 reads FQGNSA. The length of the CDR3 is 14 residues. CDR3 region: CASSLDYHTDTQYF. In nucleotides, the CDR3 is TGTGCCAGCAGCTTAGACTACCACACAGATACGCAGTATTTT.

This clonotype was seen only a few times. J is TRBJ2-1 and V is TRBV7-9, with TRBD2 matching 14 bases. Germline assignment: CDR1 SEHNR and CDR2 FQNEAQ (reference sequence). V lost 3 bases, J lost 8 bases, and 9 bases stayed unmatched. This CDR3 has 17 residues. The CDR3 nucleotides are TGTGCCAGCAGCTTCCTGGGGAGACTAGCGGGGGGGTATGAGCAGTTCTTC. This translates into CASSFLGRLAGGYEQFF. Based on the CDR3 plus reference TRBV7-9 and TRBJ2-1, the full variable domain is DTGVSQNPRHKITKRGQNVTFRCDPISEHNRLYWYRQTLGQGPEFLTYFQNEAQLEKSRLLSDRFSAERPKGSFSTLEIQRTEQGDSAMYLCASSFLGRLAGGYEQFFGPGTRLTVL.